This T cell receptor beta chain was profiled in a study of blood T cell repertoires in COVID-19. At the level of the study: Samples taken during acute and convalescent COVID-19 were collected in the United States, Italy and Spain. Sources were T cells, B-cell-depleted T cells, or PBMCs; the material itself was cDNA or gDNA.

This CDR3 is built from 15 residues. Germline V gene sequence: CDR1 SGHRS, CDR2 YFSETQ. V lost 0 bases and J 8 bases, leaving 17 bases between the germline ends. Libraries were prepared by immunoSEQ multiplex PCR; TCRdb keeps only in-frame clonotypes and omits some of them. The table includes about 210,000 clones, 90% to 95% detected once. This clonotype originated in a man aged 30 to 45 with acute or convalescent COVID-19. Sequencing was done on a sample of peripheral blood. The chain has TRBV5-1 and TRBJ1-2; TRBD1 is a possible D gene (5 bases). CDR3: CASSLVTRGREGYTF. The CDR3 nucleotides read TGCGCCAGCAGCTTGGTTACAAGGGGTCGTGAGGGCTACACCTTC.